This T cell receptor beta chain was identified during a study of cytomegalovirus exposure and HLA in healthy donors. Across the whole study: Findings of an earlier analysis included about 100 million unique TCR beta sequences from roughly 200 million T cells. Study conclusions and caveats: An apparent linkage of common viral pathogens to several of the most significant clusters emerged in a later analysis. Data from an earlier analysis indicated that most TCR beta V segments were productive either about 87% or about 30% of the time. A later analysis associated some 16,000 TCR beta sequences with HLA alleles at a 0.05 false discovery rate.

This clone was observed a single time. The target antigen is unknown. V lost 5 bases and J lost 2, with 7 bases in between. CDR1 and CDR2 (germline): MNHEY, SVGAGI. CDR3 size: 13 residues. In the PCR, 60 Vbeta and 13 Jbeta primers were used. TCRdb keeps only in-frame clones here, not all; method: immunoSEQ multiplex PCR. Among some 150,000 clones, approximately 87% were seen once, and the ten largest hold around 5.5%. Sample: PBMCs. The V call is TRBV6-5, the J call TRBJ1-3; D remains ambiguous. The receptor's source is a woman in her 30s in good health and CMV-seronegative. The CDR3 loop is CASSATTGNTIYF. The DNA of the CDR3 is TGTGCCAGCAGTGCGACAACTGGAAACACCATATATTTT.